Listed here is a single T cell receptor (beta chain). Its antigen is unidentified. The method was immunoSEQ multiplex PCR; TCRdb's version includes in-frame clones alone and lacks a portion of them. The repertoire includes 95,000 or so clones, 90% of them detected once, and approximately 16% sits in the top ten. The sample originates from a study of graft-versus-host responses after intestinal transplantation. Overall study context: Following induction with anti-thymocyte globulin, all recipients were given tacrolimus and steroids for 2 to 4 years. Overall study findings and caveats: Elevated graft-versus-host to host-versus-graft clonal ratios in allografts were recorded for patients with graft-donor T cell macrochimerism. Early post-transplant falls in HvG clones accompanied the peak levels of circulating GvH clones.

Germline V gene lookup returns CDR1 SGHNT and CDR2 YENEEA. This CDR3 contains 14 residues. V lost 3 bases, J lost 5 bases, and 11 bases lay in between. The material was PBMCs, obtained approximately 420 days after intestinal transplant. The clonotype originates from a human patient who received an intestinal transplant, so some T cells may come from the graft donor. This chain joins TRBV11-3 and TRBJ2-1; perhaps TRBD1 as D (6 bases). CDR3 sequence reads: CASSFGQTHNEQFF. CDR3 bases: TGTGCCAGCAGCTTTGGACAGACTCACAATGAGCAGTTCTTC.